The rows below give T cell receptor beta chains drawn from one sample of a study of T cells after posttransplantation cyclophosphamide. Generated by immunoSEQ multiplex PCR, the TCRdb table keeps only in-frame clones and is missing some. The sample offers about 12,000 clones and no singletons, the top ten holding approximately 6.8%. Material: PBMCs. These receptors all stem from a woman between 40 and 55 years old in good health, CMV-negative, and a related stem cell transplant donor. CDR3s include the opening cysteine and the closing phenylalanine or tryptophan. Each record gives: J gene, V gene, CDR3 protein.

TRBJ1-1	TRBV19	CASSPTGGYTEAFF
TRBJ2-1	TRBV27	CASSLGLAGDEQFF
TRBJ2-6	TRBV7-8	CASSLRSGANVLTF
TRBJ1-6	TRBV6-4	CASSDSGGASPLHF
TRBJ2-7	TRBV30	CALVNRDRTYEQYF
TRBJ2-4	TRBV15	CATSRGQGAAKNIQYF
TRBJ2-1	TRBV7-9	CASSLSGSVGEQFF
TRBJ1-5	TRBV15	CATSREVYRAWGQPQHF
TRBJ1-4	TRBV6-1	CASIRDRGAEKLFF
TRBJ2-1	TRBV6-2/TRBV6-3	CASSAKTRDRGHNEQFF
TRBJ1-1	TRBV11-2	CASSRGTGNTEAFF
TRBJ2-1	TRBV30	CAWRPGVYVGRERFNEQFF
TRBJ1-5	TRBV6-6	CASSYAGTKSNQPQHF
TRBJ1-6	TRBV28	CASSFPPASGSSSYNSPLHF
TRBJ2-3	TRBV6-2/TRBV6-3	CASSSGLAGRSDTQYF
TRBJ1-2	TRBV6-6	CASSYSTGGTF
TRBJ2-5	TRBV5-1	CASRRGETQYF
TRBJ2-2	TRBV12-5	CASGLILDRLLTGELFF
TRBJ2-6	TRBV2	CASSEEGRANVLTF
TRBJ2-7	TRBV5-6	CASTVGSYEQYF
TRBJ1-1	TRBV28	CASSVGGGEEAFF
TRBJ2-5	TRBV19	CASGDQEGETQYF
TRBJ2-3	TRBV9	CASSGQTRLKADTQYF
TRBJ1-4	TRBV7-9	CASSLGTANEKLFF
TRBJ1-6	TRBV20-1	CAGVENSPLHF
TRBJ1-2	TRBV2	CASQDTLGDGYTF
TRBJ2-5	TRBV12-3/TRBV12-4	CASSLRLSQETQYF
TRBJ2-1	TRBV7-2	CASSSQGGLSSYNEQFF
TRBJ1-1	TRBV7-2	CASSPRTVRNTEAFF
TRBJ2-3	TRBV5-4	CAGRVGLTDTQYF
TRBJ2-5	TRBV7-8	CASSPPGVLAVTQETQYF
TRBJ2-7	TRBV5-1	CASSPIAGAYEQYF
TRBJ1-6	TRBV2	CASTGQGRTYNSPLHF
TRBJ1-4	TRBV5-4	CASSLEGQANEKLFF
TRBJ2-7	TRBV28	CASSGGWDEQYF
TRBJ1-4	TRBV2	CASGRGQANEKLFF
TRBJ2-1	TRBV4-3	CASSRKYGTGGSNEQFF
TRBJ2-5	TRBV5-6	CASSTARETQYF
TRBJ1-1	TRBV6-5	CASRLELNTEAFF
TRBJ2-3	TRBV27	CASSPVLLDTQYF